This is a list of T cell receptor beta chains from one sample in a study of cytomegalovirus exposure and HLA in healthy donors. The data were produced by immunoSEQ multiplex PCR, yet TCRdb's version contains in-frame clones alone and is incomplete. The data hold around 150,000 clones, with 60% to 85% observed a single time. Sequencing was done on a sample of PBMCs. The source of these receptors is a woman aged 40 to 49 in good health and CMV-seronegative. Both conserved end residues are part of each CDR3.

>TRBJ1-1|TRBV15
CATSSIFPGLQAFF
>TRBJ1-5|TRBV6-4
CASSTNRVCNQPQHF
>TRBJ1-3|TRBV18
CASSPWLSGNTIYF
>TRBJ2-3|TRBV5-6
CASSKGLVRQYF
>TRBJ1-1|TRBV5-6
CASSLGQGSSEAFF
>TRBJ2-1|TRBV5-4
CASNLGGSSYNEQFF
>TRBJ2-3|TRBV13
CASSLRDRATDTQYF
>TRBJ1-2|TRBV6-1
CASSRGTF
>TRBJ1-4|TRBV7-9
CASSLGGRVTNEKLFF
>TRBJ1-3|TRBV27
CASSLLRGNTIYF
>TRBJ2-7|TRBV5-6
CATATSGVGEQYF
>TRBJ1-1|TRBV5-1
CASSLEGSTEAFF
>TRBJ1-4|TRBV7-2
CASSLEPNEELFF
>TRBJ2-3|TRBV2
CASRDDRLTDTQYF
>TRBJ1-4|TRBV6-1
CASSDETGLNEKLFF
>TRBJ2-1|TRBV4-1
CEQQSRVNEQFF
>TRBJ1-2|TRBV2
CAREQGQGATDYGYTF
>TRBJ1-6|TRBV5-1
CASSLSLLSPLHF